This T cell receptor beta chain was identified in a study of T-cell memory formation after mild COVID-19. Overall study results and limits: Mainly in CM and EM were contracting CD4+ clones; CD8+ were in EMRA.

This clonotype came up many times. What it binds is unknown. Researchers used 5'RACE with constant-segment primers to make TCR alpha and TCR beta cDNA libraries that carry sample barcodes and UMIs. TCRdb passed the 5' RACE reads through MiXCR, listing each CDR3 protein once. The table records about 82,000 distinct CDR3 sequences, more than 13% of them present only once. From germline, CDR1 is SEHNR and CDR2 FQNEAQ (reference sequence). The CDR3 covers 19 residues. Trimming shortened V by 5 bases and J by 0 bases, and 23 bases separated the two germline ends. Source material: PBMCs or a T cell subset sorted from them (not recorded which). This chain links TRBV7-9 with TRBJ1-5; tentatively, D is TRBD1 (5 bases). This TCR derives from a man aged 18 to 35 who had mild COVID-19 (a few samples of this study predate the infection). Cell type and time point are not known. This CDR3 reads CASSPLGPPGTDSNQPQHF. The CDR3 DNA reads TGTGCCAGCAGCCCACTTGGCCCCCCAGGGACCGATAGCAATCAGCCCCAGCATTTT.